Below are 3 T cell receptor beta chains sequenced from a single sample in a study of CD8+ T cells in alopecia areata. RNA was extracted and reverse transcribed into cDNA as the sequencing template. Clones were read by immunoSEQ multiplex PCR, and TCRdb kept only the in-frame ones, dropping some. The data contain approximately 160,000 clones, around three fifths of them singletons. Treatment denoted: oral pan-JAK inhibitor, 5-10 mg twice daily. This specimen was CD4+ T cells sorted from blood, taken at week 24, from a patient treated with tofacitinib. These receptor sequences come from a human donor with alopecia areata.

This clone came up once. The CDR3 DNA follows: TGTGCCAGCAGTGTAACACCCGCGGGCAGACGGTGGACCGGGGAGCTGTTTTTT. It encodes CASSVTPAGRRWTGELFF. The V and J genes are TRBV2 and TRBJ2-2; D might be TRBD2 (5 bases). This CDR3 is built from 18 residues. Trimming shortened V by 4 bases and J by 5 bases, and 23 bases separated the two germline ends. Germline lookup yields CDR1 SNHLY and CDR2 FYNNEI.

This sequence joins TRBV15 and TRBJ1-1; the match to TRBD1 covers 11 bases. CDR1 is LNHNV, CDR2 YYDKDF, per germline (reference sequence). Losses at the gene ends were 1 base for V and 4 bases for J; bases not matched to a gene: 2. CDR3 length: 15 amino acids. The CDR3 bases are TGTGCCACCAGCAGAGGGACAGGGGGCCCCACTGAAGCTTTCTTT. Its protein product is CATSRGTGGPTEAFF.

The sample holds a few counts of this clone. V usage is TRBV29-1 and J usage is TRBJ2-3; 13 bases agree with TRBD2. There are 15 residues in the CDR3. Germline trimming cut 6 bases from V and 1 base from J; bases unmatched to any gene: 4. Germline lookup yields CDR1 SQVTM and CDR2 ANQGSEA. The DNA of the CDR3 is TGCAGCGTACGACTAGCGGGGGGACGCACAGATACGCAGTATTTT. As protein: CSVRLAGGRTDTQYF.